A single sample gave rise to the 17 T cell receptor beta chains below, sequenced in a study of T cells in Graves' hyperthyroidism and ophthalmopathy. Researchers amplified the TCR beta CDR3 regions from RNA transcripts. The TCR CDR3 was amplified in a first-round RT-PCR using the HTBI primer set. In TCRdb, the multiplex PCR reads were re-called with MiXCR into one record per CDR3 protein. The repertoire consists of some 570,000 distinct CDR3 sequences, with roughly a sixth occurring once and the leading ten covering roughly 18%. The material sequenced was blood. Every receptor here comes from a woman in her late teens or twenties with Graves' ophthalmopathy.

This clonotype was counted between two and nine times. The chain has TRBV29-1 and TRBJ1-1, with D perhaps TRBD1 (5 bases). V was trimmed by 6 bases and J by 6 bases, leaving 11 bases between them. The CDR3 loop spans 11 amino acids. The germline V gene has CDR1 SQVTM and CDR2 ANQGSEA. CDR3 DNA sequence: TGCAGCGTGGAGAGGGGTCCTGAAGCTTTCTTT. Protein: CSVERGPEAFF.

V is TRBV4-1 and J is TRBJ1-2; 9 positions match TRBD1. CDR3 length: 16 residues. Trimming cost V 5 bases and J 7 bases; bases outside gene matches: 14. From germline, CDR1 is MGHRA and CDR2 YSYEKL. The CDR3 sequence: CASSFNGQGSDLGYTF. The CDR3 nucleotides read TGCGCCAGCAGCTTTAACGGACAGGGGTCAGATCTTGGCTACACCTTC.

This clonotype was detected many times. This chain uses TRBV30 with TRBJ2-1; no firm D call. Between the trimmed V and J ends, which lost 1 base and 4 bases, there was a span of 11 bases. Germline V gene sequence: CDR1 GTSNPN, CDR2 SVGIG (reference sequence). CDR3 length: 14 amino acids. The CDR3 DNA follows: TGTGCCTGGAGTGCAGCACACGGGTACAATGAGCAGTTCTTC. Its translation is CAWSAAHGYNEQFF.

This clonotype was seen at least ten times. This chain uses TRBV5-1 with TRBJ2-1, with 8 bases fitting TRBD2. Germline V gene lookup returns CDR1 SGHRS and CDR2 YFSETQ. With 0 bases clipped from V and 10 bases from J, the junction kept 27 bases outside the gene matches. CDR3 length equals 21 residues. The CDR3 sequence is CASSLAEFFWEAAGAGTEQFF. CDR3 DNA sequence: TGCGCCAGCAGCTTGGCCGAGTTTTTCTGGGAGGCAGCGGGAGCAGGAACGGAGCAGTTCTTC.

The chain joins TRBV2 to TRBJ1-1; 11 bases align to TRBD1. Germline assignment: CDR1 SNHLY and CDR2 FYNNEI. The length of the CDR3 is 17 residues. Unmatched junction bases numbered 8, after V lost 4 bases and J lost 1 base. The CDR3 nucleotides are TGTGCCAGCAGTGGACCGGGACAGGGGGGGAGGAACACTGAAGCTTTCTTT. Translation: CASSGPGQGGRNTEAFF.

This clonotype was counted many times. The CDR3, as DNA: TGTGCCAGCAGGGACCCCCGCCCCCCCTACGAGCAGTACTTC. Amino acid sequence: CASRDPRPPYEQYF. The rearrangement uses TRBV6-1 and TRBJ2-7; unclear D gene. Trimming shortened V by 6 bases and J by 2 bases, and 14 bases separated the two germline ends. The germline gives CDR1 MNHNS, CDR2 SASEGT. The CDR3 has 14 amino acids.

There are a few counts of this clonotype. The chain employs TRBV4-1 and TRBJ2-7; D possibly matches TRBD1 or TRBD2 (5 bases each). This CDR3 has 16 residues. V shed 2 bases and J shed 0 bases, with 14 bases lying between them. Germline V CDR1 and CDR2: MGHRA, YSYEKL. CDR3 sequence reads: CASSQSGSGASYEQYF. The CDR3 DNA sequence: TGCGCCAGCAGCCAATCCGGATCCGGGGCCTCCTACGAGCAGTACTTC.

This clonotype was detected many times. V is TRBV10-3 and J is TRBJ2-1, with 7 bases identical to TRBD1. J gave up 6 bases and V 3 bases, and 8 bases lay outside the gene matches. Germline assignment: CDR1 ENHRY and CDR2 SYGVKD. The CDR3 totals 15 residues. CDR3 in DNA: TGTGCCATCAGTGATAGACAGGGAGTCGGCAATGAGCAGTTCTTC. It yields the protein CAISDRQGVGNEQFF.

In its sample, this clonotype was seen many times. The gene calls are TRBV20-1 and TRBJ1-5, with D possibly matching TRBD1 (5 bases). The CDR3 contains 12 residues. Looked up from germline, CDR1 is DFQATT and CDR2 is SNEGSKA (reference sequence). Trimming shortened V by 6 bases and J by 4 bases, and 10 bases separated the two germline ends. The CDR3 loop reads CSATRGNQPQHF. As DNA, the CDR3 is TGCAGTGCCACACGGGGGAATCAGCCCCAGCATTTT.

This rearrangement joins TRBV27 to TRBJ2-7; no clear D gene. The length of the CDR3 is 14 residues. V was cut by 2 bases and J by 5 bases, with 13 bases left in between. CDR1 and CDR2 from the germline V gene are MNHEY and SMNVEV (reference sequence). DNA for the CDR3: TGTGCCAGCAGTTTACGTCGGCTTTGGCACGAGCAGTACTTC. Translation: CASSLRRLWHEQYF.

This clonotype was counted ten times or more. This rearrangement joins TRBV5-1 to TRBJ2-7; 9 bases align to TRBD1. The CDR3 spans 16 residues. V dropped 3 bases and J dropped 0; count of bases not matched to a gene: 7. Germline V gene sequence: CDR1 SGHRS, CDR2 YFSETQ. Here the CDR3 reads CASSSRDRVSSYEQYF. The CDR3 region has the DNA TGCGCCAGCAGCTCAAGGGACAGGGTTTCCTCCTACGAGCAGTACTTC. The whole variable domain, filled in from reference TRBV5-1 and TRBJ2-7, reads KAGVTQTPRYLIKTRGQQVTLSCSPISGHRSVSWYQQTPGQGLQFLFEYFSETQRNKGNFPGRFSGRQFSNSRSEMNVSTLELGDSALYLCASSSRDRVSSYEQYFGPGTRLTVT.

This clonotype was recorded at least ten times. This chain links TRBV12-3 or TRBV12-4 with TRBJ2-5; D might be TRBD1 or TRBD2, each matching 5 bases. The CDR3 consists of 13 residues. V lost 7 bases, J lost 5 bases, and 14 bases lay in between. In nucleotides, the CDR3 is TGTGCCAGCAACTTAGGGGAGCGCGAGACCCAGTACTTC. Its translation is CASNLGERETQYF.

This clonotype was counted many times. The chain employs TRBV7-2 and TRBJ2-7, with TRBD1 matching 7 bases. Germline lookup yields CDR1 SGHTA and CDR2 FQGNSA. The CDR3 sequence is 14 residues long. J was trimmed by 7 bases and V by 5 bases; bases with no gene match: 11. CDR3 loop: CASSHPGQSREQYF. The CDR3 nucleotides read TGTGCCAGCAGCCACCCGGGACAGTCTCGAGAGCAGTACTTC.

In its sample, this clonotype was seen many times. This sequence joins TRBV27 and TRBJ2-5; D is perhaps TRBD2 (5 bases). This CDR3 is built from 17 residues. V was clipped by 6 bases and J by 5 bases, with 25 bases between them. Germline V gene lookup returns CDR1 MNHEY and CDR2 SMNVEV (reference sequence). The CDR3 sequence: CASSRRPGLPGPETQYF. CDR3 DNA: TGTGCCAGCAGCCGACGCCCCGGACTTCCCGGGCCGGAGACCCAGTACTTC.

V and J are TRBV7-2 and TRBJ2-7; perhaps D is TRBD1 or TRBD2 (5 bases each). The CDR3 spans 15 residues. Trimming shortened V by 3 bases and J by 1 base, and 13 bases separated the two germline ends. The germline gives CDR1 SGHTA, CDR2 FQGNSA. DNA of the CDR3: TGTGCCAGCAGCTTTCGGACCGAGGGGTCCTACGAGCAGTACTTC. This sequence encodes CASSFRTEGSYEQYF.

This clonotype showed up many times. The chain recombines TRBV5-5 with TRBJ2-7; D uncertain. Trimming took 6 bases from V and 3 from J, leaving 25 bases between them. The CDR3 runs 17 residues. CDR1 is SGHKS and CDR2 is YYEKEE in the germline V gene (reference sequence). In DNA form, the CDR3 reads TGTGCCAGCACCACCTCGCCCAGATACACTAAGAGCTACGAGCAGTACTTC. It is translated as CASTTSPRYTKSYEQYF.

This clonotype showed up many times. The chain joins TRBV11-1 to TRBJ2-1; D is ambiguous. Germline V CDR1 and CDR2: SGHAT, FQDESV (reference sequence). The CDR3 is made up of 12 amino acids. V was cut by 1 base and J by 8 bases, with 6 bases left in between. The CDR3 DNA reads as TGTGCCAGCAGCTTAGGAATCCATGAGCAGTTCTTC. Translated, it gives CASSLGIHEQFF.